The rows below give T cell receptor beta chains drawn from one sample of a study of OX40 agonist ivuxolimab in advanced cancers. Only in-frame clones appear in the TCRdb table, and some are missing; sequencing was by immunoSEQ multiplex PCR. The table shows about 48,000 clones, with about 85% occurring only once. Sequenced material: CD4+ or CD8+ T cells sorted from blood, taken in a trial of the OX40 agonist ivuxolimab. The origin of the receptors is an adult with an advanced solid tumor such as melanoma, head and neck, liver or kidney cancer. Both conserved end residues are part of each CDR3. A D gene is named only where the DNA matches it firmly. For some rows the clone size is stated as once, few or many, or as a class when expanded; others skip it.

size | J | D | V | CDR3
. | TRBJ2-7 | . | TRBV9 | CASSVAQNPYEQYF
. | TRBJ1-2 | . | TRBV30 | CACLGTAPHLNYGYTF
. | TRBJ2-1 | TRBD2 | TRBV14 | CASSLGLAGGGYDEQFF
once | TRBJ2-3 | . | TRBV18 | CASSPGSIDTQYF
. | TRBJ2-3 | TRBD2 | TRBV2 | CASSVTSRSTQYF
. | TRBJ2-5 | TRBD2 | TRBV9 | CASSVAPSGEETQYF
few | TRBJ1-2 | TRBD1 | TRBV30 | CAWSVGTGHYGYTF
. | TRBJ2-3 | TRBD1 | TRBV6-1 | CASSPGQHTDTQYF
. | TRBJ2-1 | TRBD2 | TRBV28 | CASRLGGAGGPKQFF
. | TRBJ2-1 | TRBD2 | TRBV11-1 | CASRGLQRESEQFF
. | TRBJ2-6 | . | TRBV6-5 | CAAATGANVLTF
. | TRBJ2-3 | TRBD1 | TRBV5-1 | CASSPGTGGLDTQYF
. | TRBJ2-5 | TRBD1 | TRBV9 | CASSELDRAYTRQETQYF
. | TRBJ2-7 | TRBD2 | TRBV6-5 | CASSLKSGRGYEQYF
. | TRBJ1-2 | TRBD1 | TRBV5-5 | CASSTDRGGGYTF
. | TRBJ2-2 | . | TRBV11-2 | CASSLENTGELFF
once | TRBJ2-5 | TRBD2 | TRBV29-1 | CSVGGTSGSYETQYF
. | TRBJ1-2 | . | TRBV6-5 | CASSYRGPPRDGYTF
. | TRBJ2-3 | . | TRBV6-4 | CASSYSSSTDTQYF
. | TRBJ2-7 | . | TRBV28 | CASSLQGQEYEQYF
. | TRBJ2-5 | TRBD1 | TRBV5-4 | CASSAGTGGPETQYF
. | TRBJ2-7 | TRBD1 | TRBV19 | CASSIDGTGGGEQYF
. | TRBJ2-1 | TRBD2 | TRBV15 | CATQGGRVSYNEQFF
. | TRBJ2-1 | . | TRBV27 | CASSLFRGPEQFF
once | TRBJ2-5 | TRBD2 | TRBV9 | CASSPWTSGRAGGETQYF
. | TRBJ1-5 | . | TRBV18 | CASSPLQGMGQPQHF
. | TRBJ2-3 | . | TRBV4-1 | CASSQGRVAEDTQYF
. | TRBJ2-3 | TRBD2 | TRBV9 | CASGLALRDTQYF
. | TRBJ2-7 | . | TRBV6-1 | CASTRGGGGEGEQYF
. | TRBJ1-4 | . | TRBV6-5 | CASSYSDTTNEKLFF
. | TRBJ2-5 | . | TRBV6-9 | CASSPAGQQETQYF